The 13 T cell receptor beta chains presented below share a single source sample, sequenced in a study of cytomegalovirus exposure and HLA in healthy donors. In the PCR, 60 Vbeta and 13 Jbeta primers were used. Profiled with immunoSEQ multiplex PCR; TCRdb holds only in-frame clones, not every one. Its clone listing holds about 48,000 clones. Sequenced: PBMCs. Source of these receptors: a male donor in good health and CMV-seropositive.

The V call is TRBV10-3, the J call TRBJ2-3; D not resolved. V shed 6 bases and J shed 1 base, with 11 bases lying between them. The germline V gene has CDR1 ENHRY and CDR2 SYGVKD. CDR3 length equals 14 residues. The CDR3 loop reads CAIRVSGGTDTQYF. The CDR3 bases are TGTGCCATCAGGGTCAGTGGAGGCACAGATACGCAGTATTTT.

The J gene is TRBJ2-6, the V gene TRBV25-1; TRBD2 is a possible D gene (6 bases). The CDR3 sequence is 14 residues long. Deletions cut 5 bases from V and 3 bases from J, with 8 bases between. Germline CDR1 reads MGHDK; CDR2 reads SYGVNS. The DNA for the CDR3 is TGTGCCAGCAGTCGGGGGTTTGGGGCCAACGTCCTGACTTTC. This codes for CASSRGFGANVLTF.

The V call is TRBV19, the J call TRBJ2-5; the D is unclear. Between the trimmed V and J ends, which lost 0 bases and 5 bases, there was a span of 7 bases. CDR1 is LNHDA and CDR2 is SQIVND in the germline V gene (reference sequence). The CDR3 consists of 13 residues. The CDR3 DNA reads as TGTGCCAGTAGTATAGATCCGGAGGAGACCCAGTACTTC. This gives the protein CASSIDPEETQYF.

The genes are TRBV18 and TRBJ2-7; possibly TRBD2 for D (5 bases). Deletions cut 2 bases from V and 3 bases from J, with 8 bases between. CDR3 size: 13 residues. Germline V CDR1 and CDR2: KGHSH, LQKENI. The CDR3 nucleotides are TGTGCCAGCTCACCAACGGGATACTACGAGCAGTACTTC. Translation gives CASSPTGYYEQYF.

V usage is TRBV27 and J usage is TRBJ1-5; D possibly corresponds to TRBD1 (6 bases). CDR1 is MNHEY, CDR2 SMNVEV, per germline (reference sequence). The CDR3 is 14 amino acids. The V end lost 5 bases, the J end lost 7 bases, and 15 bases lay between the germline ends. CDR3 amino acids: CASSPNQGTQPQHF. The CDR3 coding sequence is TGTGCCAGCAGTCCAAACCAGGGGACGCAGCCCCAGCATTTT.

This sequence joins TRBV7-9 and TRBJ1-2; no firm D call. Trimming cost V 2 bases and J 2 bases, with 12 bases left between them. This CDR3 has 15 amino acids. The germline V gene has CDR1 SEHNR and CDR2 FQNEAQ (reference sequence). As DNA, the CDR3 is TGTGCCAGCAGCTTACGCTCGACACAAAACTATGGCTACACCTTC. Its translation is CASSLRSTQNYGYTF. Based on the CDR3 plus reference TRBV7-9 and TRBJ1-2, the full variable domain is DTGVSQNPRHKITKRGQNVTFRCDPISEHNRLYWYRQTLGQGPEFLTYFQNEAQLEKSRLLSDRFSAERPKGSFSTLEIQRTEQGDSAMYLCASSLRSTQNYGYTFGSGTRLTVV.

The chain has TRBV29-1 and TRBJ1-2, with D hard to call. Germline CDR1 reads SQVTM; CDR2 reads ANQGSEA. V lost 7 bases to trimming and J lost 3 bases, with 12 bases between them. This CDR3 has 12 amino acids. The CDR3 spells CSDQRSYYGYTF. The CDR3 DNA sequence: TGCAGCGACCAACGGTCGTACTATGGCTACACCTTC.

The rearrangement uses TRBV5-6 and TRBJ1-2; maybe TRBD1 (5 bases). The germline V gene has CDR1 SGHDT and CDR2 YYEEEE. The CDR3 loop spans 15 amino acids. Trimming took off 0 bases at V and 5 bases at J, with 14 bases between the two ends. The CDR3 sequence is CASSLDVGQNYGYTF. The CDR3 region has the DNA TGTGCCAGCAGCTTGGATGTTGGACAAAATTATGGCTACACCTTC.

The V and J genes are TRBV5-4 and TRBJ2-5; 10 nucleotides line up with TRBD2. V dropped 4 bases and J dropped 5; count of bases not matched to a gene: 11. The germline CDR1 and CDR2 sequences are SGHNT and YYREEE (reference sequence). The CDR3 runs 16 residues. CDR3 nucleotide sequence: TGTGCCAGCAGCCCTGGGGCTAGCGGGGGTGTGGAGACCCAGTACTTC. This encodes CASSPGASGGVETQYF.

The V call is TRBV2, the J call TRBJ1-2, with 9 nucleotides matching TRBD1. Germline CDR1 is SNHLY and CDR2 is FYNNEI. The CDR3 totals 12 residues. Unmatched junction bases numbered 7, after V lost 9 bases and J lost 8 bases. Here the CDR3 reads CASAGQGWGYTF. CDR3 DNA: TGTGCCAGTGCGGGACAGGGTTGGGGCTACACCTTC.

CDR3 bases: TGTGCCAGCAGTCGGACTAGCGGGGTTACAGATACGCAGTATTTT. As protein: CASSRTSGVTDTQYF. V usage is TRBV7-2 and J usage is TRBJ2-3, with 12 bases aligning to TRBD2. The CDR3 sequence is 15 residues long. The ends lost 6 bases at V and 3 bases at J; junction bases unmatched: 4. Germline V CDR1 and CDR2: SGHTA, FQGNSA.

The J gene is TRBJ1-2, the V gene TRBV7-9; perhaps TRBD1 as D (6 bases). The V and J ends lost 1 base and 4 bases respectively, with 13 bases between them. The CDR3 loop spans 15 amino acids. CDR1 and CDR2 from the germline V gene are SEHNR and FQNEAQ (reference sequence). CDR3 protein: CASSLETGVSYGYTF. The CDR3 DNA reads as TGTGCCAGCAGCTTAGAGACAGGCGTCTCCTATGGCTACACCTTC.

This rearrangement joins TRBV5-4 to TRBJ2-3; 13 bases fit TRBD2. Germline loops: CDR1 SGHNT, CDR2 YYREEE (reference sequence). This CDR3 region has 16 residues. V shed 5 bases and J 4 bases; nucleotides not matched to a gene: 7. The CDR3: CASSSGLAGAPDTQYF. The CDR3 DNA reads TGTGCCAGCAGTTCCGGACTAGCGGGGGCACCAGATACGCAGTATTTT.